A single sample gave rise to the 20 T cell receptor beta chains below, sequenced in a study of blood T cell repertoires in COVID-19. The assay was immunoSEQ multiplex PCR, and TCRdb's table has in-frame clones only and misses some. The sample lists about 270,000 clones, more than 70% occurring once. Specimen: peripheral blood. All receptors come from an elderly woman with COVID-19, enrolled during active disease.

The chain couples TRBV19 to TRBJ2-3; 8 bases are shared with TRBD1. J gave up 1 base and V 10 bases, and 4 bases lay outside the gene matches. Germline CDR1 reads LNHDA; CDR2 reads SQIVND (reference sequence). The CDR3 covers 13 residues. CDR3 amino acids: CATQDRGTDTQYF. CDR3 nucleotides: TGTGCCACTCAGGACAGGGGCACAGATACGCAGTATTTT.

The table lists this clone with a few counts. Different DNA sequences within this sample yield the same CDR3. CDR3 residues: CASSSQGNYGYTF. In DNA, the CDR3 is TGCGCCAGCAGCTCCCAGGGTAACTATGGCTACACCTTC. The J gene is TRBJ1-2, the V gene TRBV5-1, with D perhaps TRBD1 (5 bases). CDR3 length equals 13 residues. Germline V lookup: CDR1 SGHRS, CDR2 YFSETQ. V was shortened by 3 bases and J by 1 base, with 7 bases between the two germline ends. The full variable domain, in which reference TRBV5-1 and TRBJ1-2 provide the parts outside the CDR3, is KAGVTQTPRYLIKTRGQQVTLSCSPISGHRSVSWYQQTPGQGLQFLFEYFSETQRNKGNFPGRFSGRQFSNSRSEMNVSTLELGDSALYLCASSSQGNYGYTFGSGTRLTVV.

This chain joins TRBV19 and TRBJ1-3; D is uncertain. This CDR3 is 13 amino acids long. Germline-derived CDR1 and CDR2 are LNHDA and SQIVND (reference sequence). Trimming stripped 7 bases from V and 2 bases from J, with 9 bases between. Here the CDR3 DNA reads TGTGCCAGTACCGACTCCCCTGGAAACACCATATATTTT. Encoded protein: CASTDSPGNTIYF.

The chain uses TRBV10-3 and TRBJ1-2; possibly TRBD1 for D (6 bases). This CDR3 has 16 amino acids. Trimming shortened V by 5 bases and J by 4 bases, and 20 bases separated the two germline ends. Germline V CDR1 and CDR2: ENHRY, SYGVKD. The CDR3 protein is CAISRSDRRVSYGYTF. DNA for the CDR3: TGTGCCATCAGTCGATCTGACAGGCGTGTAAGCTATGGCTACACCTTC.

The chain combines TRBV19 with TRBJ1-5; weak D call: TRBD1 (5 bases). Germline assignment: CDR1 LNHDA and CDR2 SQIVND (reference sequence). V shed 7 bases and J shed 7 bases, with 14 bases lying between them. The CDR3 has 13 residues. This CDR3 reads CASNNLQGQPQHF. DNA for the CDR3: TGTGCCAGTAATAATCTCCAGGGCCAGCCCCAGCATTTT.

This sequence joins TRBV19 and TRBJ1-3, with a tentative D call TRBD1 (5 bases). CDR1 is LNHDA, CDR2 SQIVND, per germline (reference sequence). The CDR3 runs to 14 residues. V was pared by 5 bases and J by 2 bases, with 10 bases between. In DNA form, the CDR3 reads TGTGCCAGTAGTGCAGGGATTGCTGGAAACACCATATATTTT. Translation: CASSAGIAGNTIYF.

J is TRBJ1-4 and V is TRBV2, with D possibly being TRBD1 (5 bases). V dropped 5 bases and J dropped 8 bases, with 18 bases sitting between them. The CDR3 runs 15 residues. Germline CDR1 and CDR2: SNHLY and FYNNEI. CDR3 amino acids: CASSHPSRGLEKLFF. The CDR3 nucleotides are TGTGCCAGCAGTCACCCAAGTAGGGGACTGGAAAAACTGTTTTTT. Together with reference TRBV2 and TRBJ1-4, the CDR3 gives the full variable domain: EPEVTQTPSHQVTQMGQEVILRCVPISNHLYFYWYRQILGQKVEFLVSFYNNEISEKSEIFDDQFSVERPDGSNFTLKIRSTKLEDSAMYFCASSHPSRGLEKLFFGSGTQLSVL.

V gene TRBV5-1 combines with J gene TRBJ1-4; D not resolved. This CDR3 contains 16 residues. Between the trimmed V and J ends, which lost 4 bases and 0 bases, there was a span of 13 bases. Germline V gene lookup returns CDR1 SGHRS and CDR2 YFSETQ. CDR3 DNA: TGCGCCAGCAGCGCCTCAGACGGGGCAACTAATGAAAAACTGTTTTTT. Encoded protein: CASSASDGATNEKLFF.

The table lists this clone with a count of one. The V call is TRBV11-1, the J call TRBJ1-4; D remains ambiguous. There are 16 residues in the CDR3. V was shortened by 6 bases and J by 0 bases, with 14 bases between the two germline ends. The germline CDR1 and CDR2 sequences are SGHAT and FQDESV (reference sequence). Written as DNA, the CDR3 is TGTGCCAGCAGTCCTGGTGAGGCCACAACTAATGAAAAACTGTTTTTT. Its translation is CASSPGEATTNEKLFF.

J is TRBJ1-1 and V is TRBV9; 7 positions match TRBD1. Germline V gives CDR1 SGDLS, CDR2 YYNGEE. The CDR3 sequence is 14 residues long. After removal of 3 bases from V and 4 bases from J, the junction contained 6 bases not matched to a gene. The CDR3 sequence: CASSASTGFTEAFF. CDR3 DNA: TGTGCCAGCAGCGCTTCGACAGGGTTCACTGAAGCTTTCTTT.

This chain joins TRBV7-9 and TRBJ1-6; TRBD1 is a possible D gene (6 bases). The germline V gene encodes CDR1 SEHNR and CDR2 FQNEAQ (reference sequence). The germline V and J ends were trimmed by 0 bases and 10 bases, with 10 bases remaining between them. The CDR3 extends over 14 amino acids. In DNA, the CDR3 is TGTGCCAGCAGCTTAGCTTCAGGGGAGTCACCCCTCCACTTT. It is translated as CASSLASGESPLHF. Full variable domain (rest looked up from reference TRBV7-9 and TRBJ1-6): DTGVSQNPRHKITKRGQNVTFRCDPISEHNRLYWYRQTLGQGPEFLTYFQNEAQLEKSRLLSDRFSAERPKGSFSTLEIQRTEQGDSAMYLCASSLASGESPLHFGNGTRLTVT.

V and J are TRBV2 and TRBJ1-4; TRBD1 matches 9 bases. CDR3 length: 14 residues. Germline lookup yields CDR1 SNHLY and CDR2 FYNNEI. V was pared by 6 bases and J by 7 bases, with 6 bases of the junction left unmatched. This CDR3 is CASSRDRESEKLFF. CDR3 DNA sequence: TGTGCCAGCAGCCGGGACAGGGAGAGTGAAAAACTGTTTTTT.

The chain carries TRBV6-6 and TRBJ2-5; 8 bases are a match to TRBD2. This CDR3 region has 15 residues. Germline values: CDR1 MNHNY, CDR2 SVGAGI (reference sequence). V trimming: 3 bases; J trimming: 6 bases; junction bases outside the gene matches: 9. The CDR3 sequence is CASSYASSGQQTQYF. DNA of the CDR3: TGTGCCAGCAGTTATGCGTCTAGCGGGCAACAGACCCAGTACTTC.

The chain uses TRBV5-1 and TRBJ2-2; 7 bases match TRBD1. The CDR3 contains 15 residues. J was trimmed by 1 base and V by 3 bases; bases with no gene match: 3. CDR1 SGHRS and CDR2 YFSETQ come from the germline V gene. The CDR3 sequence: CASSSRTGNTGELFF. CDR3 bases: TGCGCCAGCAGCTCTCGGACAGGGAACACCGGGGAGCTGTTTTTT.

The V gene is TRBV6-5, the J gene TRBJ1-1; D might be TRBD1 (5 bases). The CDR3 runs 15 residues. Germline CDR1 is MNHEY and CDR2 is SVGAGI. V lost 0 bases, J lost 6 bases, and 14 bases lay in between. Here the CDR3 reads CASSYSNGGRAEAFF. CDR3 nucleotides: TGTGCCAGCAGTTACTCGAATGGGGGGAGGGCTGAAGCTTTCTTT.

This rearrangement joins TRBV18 to TRBJ1-1, with D unresolved. The germline V gene encodes CDR1 KGHSH and CDR2 LQKENI. The CDR3 is 15 amino acids. V was clipped by 6 bases and J by 1 base, with 15 bases between them. The CDR3 loop is CASSGNRIQNTEAFF. CDR3 in DNA: TGTGCCAGCTCGGGCAACCGCATACAGAACACTGAAGCTTTCTTT.

The DNA of the CDR3 is TGTGCCAGCAGCTCATACCCGGGAGAACTCACCGGGGAGCTGTTTTTT. This codes for CASSSYPGELTGELFF. The V gene is TRBV7-3, the J gene TRBJ2-2; a weak D match, TRBD2 (6 bases). CDR1 and CDR2 (germline): SGHTA, FQGTGA. V lost 4 bases and J 4 bases, leaving 16 bases between the germline ends. The CDR3 contains 16 residues.

The CDR3: CASSLGTAEAFF. The CDR3 DNA sequence: TGTGCCAGCAGTTTGGGGACAGCCGAAGCTTTCTTT. The chain is built from TRBV12-3 or TRBV12-4 and TRBJ1-1; 7 bases map to TRBD1. Losses at the gene ends were 3 bases for V and 8 bases for J; bases not matched to a gene: 3. This CDR3 comprises 12 residues.

The V call is TRBV15, the J call TRBJ2-1, with D possibly TRBD2 on 6 matching bases. The V end was cut by 4 bases, the J end by 4 bases, with 11 bases between. Germline V gene lookup returns CDR1 LNHNV and CDR2 YYDKDF (reference sequence). This CDR3 comprises 14 residues. The CDR3 here is CATSTGVRYNEQFF. CDR3 bases: TGTGCCACCAGCACGGGGGTACGATACAATGAGCAGTTCTTC.

The V call is TRBV11-2, the J call TRBJ1-6; D is undetermined. Trimming removed 1 base from V and 1 base from J, with 8 bases in between. The CDR3 is 16 amino acids. Germline CDR1 and CDR2: SGHAT and FQNNGV. The CDR3 protein is CASSLVWQSYNSPLHF. The CDR3 DNA follows: TGTGCCAGCAGCTTAGTGTGGCAGTCCTATAATTCACCCCTCCACTTT.